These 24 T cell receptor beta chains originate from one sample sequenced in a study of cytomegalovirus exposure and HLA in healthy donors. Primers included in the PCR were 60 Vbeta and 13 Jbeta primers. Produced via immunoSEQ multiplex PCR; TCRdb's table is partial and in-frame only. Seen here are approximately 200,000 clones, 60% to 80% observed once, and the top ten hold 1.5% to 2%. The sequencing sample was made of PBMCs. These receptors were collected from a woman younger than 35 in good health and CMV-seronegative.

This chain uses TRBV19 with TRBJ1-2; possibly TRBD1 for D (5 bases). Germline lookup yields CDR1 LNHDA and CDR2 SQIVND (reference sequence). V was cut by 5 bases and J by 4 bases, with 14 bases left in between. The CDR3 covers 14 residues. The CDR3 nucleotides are TGTGCCAGTAGTCTGGCGGGGGAGGCCTATGGCTACACCTTC. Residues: CASSLAGEAYGYTF.

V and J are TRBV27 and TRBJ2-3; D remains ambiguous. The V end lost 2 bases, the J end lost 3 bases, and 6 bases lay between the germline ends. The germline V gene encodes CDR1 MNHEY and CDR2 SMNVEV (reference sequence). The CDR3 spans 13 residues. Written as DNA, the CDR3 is TGTGCCAGCAGTTTAAGAGGAACAGATACGCAGTATTTT. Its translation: CASSLRGTDTQYF.

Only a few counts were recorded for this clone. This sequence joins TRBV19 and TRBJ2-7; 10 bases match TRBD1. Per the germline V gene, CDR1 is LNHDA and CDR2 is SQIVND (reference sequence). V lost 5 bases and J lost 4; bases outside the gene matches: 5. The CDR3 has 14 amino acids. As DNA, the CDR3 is TGTGCCAGTAGTCCAAGGACAGGGGGGTACGAGCAGTACTTC. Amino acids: CASSPRTGGYEQYF.

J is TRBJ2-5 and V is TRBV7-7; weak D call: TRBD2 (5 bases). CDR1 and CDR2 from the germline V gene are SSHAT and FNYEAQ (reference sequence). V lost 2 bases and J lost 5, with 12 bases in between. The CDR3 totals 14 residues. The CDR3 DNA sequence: TGTGCCAGCAGCTTAAGGACCGGAGGCGAGACCCAGTACTTC. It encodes CASSLRTGGETQYF.

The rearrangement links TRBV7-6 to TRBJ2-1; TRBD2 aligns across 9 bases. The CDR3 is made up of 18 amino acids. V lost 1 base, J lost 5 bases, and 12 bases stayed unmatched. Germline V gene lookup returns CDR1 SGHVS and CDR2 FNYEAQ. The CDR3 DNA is TGTGCCAGCAGCTTAGTACCGACCGGGACTAGCAGAAACAATGAGCAGTTCTTC. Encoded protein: CASSLVPTGTSRNNEQFF.

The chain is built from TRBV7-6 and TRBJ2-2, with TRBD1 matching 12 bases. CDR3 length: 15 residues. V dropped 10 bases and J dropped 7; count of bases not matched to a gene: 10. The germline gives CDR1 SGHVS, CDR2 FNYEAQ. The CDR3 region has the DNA TGTGCCACCCTCAGGGGACAGGGGGCTATCGGGGAGCTGTTTTTT. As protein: CATLRGQGAIGELFF.

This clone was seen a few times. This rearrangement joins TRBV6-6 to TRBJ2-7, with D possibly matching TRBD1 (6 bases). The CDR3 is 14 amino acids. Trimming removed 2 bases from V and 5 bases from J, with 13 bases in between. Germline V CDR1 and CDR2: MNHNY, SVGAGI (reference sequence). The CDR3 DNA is TGTGCCAGCAGTTACGTATCAGGGGAGAACGAGCAGTACTTC. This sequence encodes CASSYVSGENEQYF.

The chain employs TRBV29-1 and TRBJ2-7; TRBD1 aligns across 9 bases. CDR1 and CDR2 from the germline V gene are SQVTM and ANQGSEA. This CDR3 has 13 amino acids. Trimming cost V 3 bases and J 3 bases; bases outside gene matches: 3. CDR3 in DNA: TGCAGCGTTGACACGGGACAGGGCTACGAGCAGTACTTC. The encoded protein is CSVDTGQGYEQYF.

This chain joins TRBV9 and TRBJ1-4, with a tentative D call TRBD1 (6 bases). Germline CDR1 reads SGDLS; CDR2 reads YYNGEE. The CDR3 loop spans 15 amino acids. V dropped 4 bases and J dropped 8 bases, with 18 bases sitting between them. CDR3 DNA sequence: TGTGCCAGCAGCCGGGACAACCCGGGCGTAGAAAAACTGTTTTTT. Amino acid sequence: CASSRDNPGVEKLFF.

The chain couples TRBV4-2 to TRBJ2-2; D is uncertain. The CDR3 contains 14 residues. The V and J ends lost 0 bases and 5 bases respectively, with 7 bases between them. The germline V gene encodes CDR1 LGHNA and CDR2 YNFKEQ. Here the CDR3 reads CASSQDPRTGELFF. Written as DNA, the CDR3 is TGTGCCAGCAGCCAAGACCCGAGAACCGGGGAGCTGTTTTTT.

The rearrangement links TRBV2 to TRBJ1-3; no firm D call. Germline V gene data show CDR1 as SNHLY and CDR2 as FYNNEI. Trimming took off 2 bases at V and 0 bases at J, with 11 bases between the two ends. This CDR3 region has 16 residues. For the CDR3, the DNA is TGTGCCAGCAGTGAACTCGAGGACTTCTCTGGAAACACCATATATTTT. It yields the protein CASSELEDFSGNTIYF. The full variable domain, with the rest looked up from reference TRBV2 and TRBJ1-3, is EPEVTQTPSHQVTQMGQEVILRCVPISNHLYFYWYRQILGQKVEFLVSFYNNEISEKSEIFDDQFSVERPDGSNFTLKIRSTKLEDSAMYFCASSELEDFSGNTIYFGEGSWLTVV.

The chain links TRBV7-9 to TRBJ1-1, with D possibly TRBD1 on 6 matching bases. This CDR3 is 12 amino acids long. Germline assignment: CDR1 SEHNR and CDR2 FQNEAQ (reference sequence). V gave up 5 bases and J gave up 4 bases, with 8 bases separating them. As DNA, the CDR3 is TGTGCCAGCAGCCAAGGGGGCACTGAAGCTTTCTTT. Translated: CASSQGGTEAFF.

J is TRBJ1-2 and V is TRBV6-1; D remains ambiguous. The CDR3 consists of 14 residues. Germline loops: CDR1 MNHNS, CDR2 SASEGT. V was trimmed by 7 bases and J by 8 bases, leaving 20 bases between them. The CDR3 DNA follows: TGTGCCAGCACCACTAACCCGGTCTCAGAGGGCTACACCTTC. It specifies CASTTNPVSEGYTF.

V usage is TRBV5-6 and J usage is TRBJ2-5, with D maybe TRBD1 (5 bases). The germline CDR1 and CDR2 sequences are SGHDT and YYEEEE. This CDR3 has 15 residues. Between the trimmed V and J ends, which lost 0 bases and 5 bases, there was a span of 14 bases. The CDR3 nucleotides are TGTGCCAGCAGCTTGGCGGTCAGGGATGTGGAGACCCAGTACTTC. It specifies CASSLAVRDVETQYF.

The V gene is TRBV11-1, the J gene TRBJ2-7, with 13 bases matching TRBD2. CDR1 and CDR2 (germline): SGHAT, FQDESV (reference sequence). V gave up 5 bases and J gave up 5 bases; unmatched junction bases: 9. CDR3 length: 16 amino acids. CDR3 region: CASSTRTSGGSHEQYF. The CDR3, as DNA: TGTGCCAGCAGCACCCGGACTAGCGGGGGATCCCACGAGCAGTACTTC.

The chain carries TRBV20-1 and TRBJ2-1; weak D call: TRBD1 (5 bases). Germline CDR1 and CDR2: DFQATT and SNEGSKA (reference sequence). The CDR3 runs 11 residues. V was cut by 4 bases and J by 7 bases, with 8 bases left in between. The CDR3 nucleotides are TGCAGTGCTACACGACAGAATGAGCAGTTCTTC. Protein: CSATRQNEQFF.

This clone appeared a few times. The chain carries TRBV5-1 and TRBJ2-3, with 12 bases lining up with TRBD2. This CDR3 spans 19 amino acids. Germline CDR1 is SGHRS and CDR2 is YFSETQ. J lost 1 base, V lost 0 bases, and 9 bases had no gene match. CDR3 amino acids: CASSLALLAGGYGTDTQYF. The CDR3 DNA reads TGCGCCAGCAGCTTGGCCCTACTAGCGGGGGGTTACGGCACAGATACGCAGTATTTT. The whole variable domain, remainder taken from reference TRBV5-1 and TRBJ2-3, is KAGVTQTPRYLIKTRGQQVTLSCSPISGHRSVSWYQQTPGQGLQFLFEYFSETQRNKGNFPGRFSGRQFSNSRSEMNVSTLELGDSALYLCASSLALLAGGYGTDTQYFGPGTRLTVL.

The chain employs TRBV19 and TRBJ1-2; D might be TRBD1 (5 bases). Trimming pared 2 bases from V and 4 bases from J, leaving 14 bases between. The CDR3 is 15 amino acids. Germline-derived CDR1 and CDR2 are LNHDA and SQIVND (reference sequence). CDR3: CASSINPGLGYGYTF. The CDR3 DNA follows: TGTGCCAGTAGTATAAACCCAGGGTTGGGCTATGGCTACACCTTC.

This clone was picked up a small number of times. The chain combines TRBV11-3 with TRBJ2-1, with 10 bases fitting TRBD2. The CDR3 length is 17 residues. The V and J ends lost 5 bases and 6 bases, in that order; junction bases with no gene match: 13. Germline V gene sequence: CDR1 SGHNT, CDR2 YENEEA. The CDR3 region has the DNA TGTGCCAGCAGCCCGAGACACCTTAGCGGGGGGACCAATGAGCAGTTCTTC. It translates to CASSPRHLSGGTNEQFF.

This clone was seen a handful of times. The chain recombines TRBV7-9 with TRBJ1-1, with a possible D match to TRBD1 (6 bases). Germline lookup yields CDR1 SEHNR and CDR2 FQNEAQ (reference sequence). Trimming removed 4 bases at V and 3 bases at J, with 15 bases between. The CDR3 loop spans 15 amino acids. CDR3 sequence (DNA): TGTGCCAGCAGCTGGCAGGGAGGGGGGGACACTGAAGCTTTCTTT. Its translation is CASSWQGGGDTEAFF.

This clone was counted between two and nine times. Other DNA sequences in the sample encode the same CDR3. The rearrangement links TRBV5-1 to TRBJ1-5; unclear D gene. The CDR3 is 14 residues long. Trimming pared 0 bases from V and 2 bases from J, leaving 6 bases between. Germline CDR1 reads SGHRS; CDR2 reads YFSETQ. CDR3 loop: CASSLGGGNQPQHF. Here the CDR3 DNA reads TGCGCCAGCAGCTTGGGAGGAGGCAATCAGCCCCAGCATTTT.

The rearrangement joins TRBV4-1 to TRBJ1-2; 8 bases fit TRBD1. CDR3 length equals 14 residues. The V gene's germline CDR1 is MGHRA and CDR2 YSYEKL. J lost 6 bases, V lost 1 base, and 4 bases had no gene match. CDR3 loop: CASSQGQGANGYTF. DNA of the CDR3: TGCGCCAGCAGCCAAGGCCAGGGGGCGAATGGCTACACCTTC.

The CDR3 DNA follows: TGTGCCAGCAGACAAAACACCGGGGAGCTGTTTTTT. Translated: CASRQNTGELFF. The chain carries TRBV13 and TRBJ2-2; D gene ambiguous. Germline V gene sequence: CDR1 PRHDT, CDR2 FYEKMQ (reference sequence). Trimming took 6 bases from V and 2 from J, leaving 4 bases between them. The CDR3 covers 12 residues.

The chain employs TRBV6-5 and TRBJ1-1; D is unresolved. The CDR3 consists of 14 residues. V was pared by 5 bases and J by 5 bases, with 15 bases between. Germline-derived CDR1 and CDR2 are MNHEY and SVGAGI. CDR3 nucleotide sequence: TGTGCCAGCAGTAACGGGAGGTTTGAAACTGAAGCTTTCTTT. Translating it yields CASSNGRFETEAFF.